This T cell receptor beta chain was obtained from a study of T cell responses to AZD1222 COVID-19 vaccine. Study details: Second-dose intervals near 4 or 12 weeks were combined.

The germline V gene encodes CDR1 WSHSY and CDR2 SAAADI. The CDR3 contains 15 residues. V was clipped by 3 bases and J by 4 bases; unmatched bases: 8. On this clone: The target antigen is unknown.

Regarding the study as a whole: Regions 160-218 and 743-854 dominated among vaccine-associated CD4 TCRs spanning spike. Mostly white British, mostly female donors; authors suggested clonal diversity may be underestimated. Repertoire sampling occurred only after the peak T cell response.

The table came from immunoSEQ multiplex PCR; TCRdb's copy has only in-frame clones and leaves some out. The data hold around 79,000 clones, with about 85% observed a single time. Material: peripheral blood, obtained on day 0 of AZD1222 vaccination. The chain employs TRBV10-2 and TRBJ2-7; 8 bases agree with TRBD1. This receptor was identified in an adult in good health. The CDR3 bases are TGCGCCAGCAGTGACCTCCAGGGGGCGTCGTACGAGCAGTACTTC. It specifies CASSDLQGASYEQYF.